Listed below are T cell receptor beta chains from one sample, sequenced in a study of regulatory T cells in long-lasting Graves disease. MiXCR was run by TCRdb on the multiplex PCR reads, yielding one entry per CDR3 protein. The sample includes under 450,000 distinct CDR3 sequences, 12% of them seen just once. These data also featured in a second study, about T cells in Graves' hyperthyroidism and ophthalmopathy.

Source: peripheral blood mononuclear cells (PBMCs), taken at new diagnosis, from a patient treated with antithyroid drugs. These receptors were collected from a woman aged 18-29 years with Graves disease. The CDR3 runs from the conserved cysteine through the conserved F or W. The order of the fields is J gene, clone size, D gene, V gene, CDR3 protein, CDR3 DNA. A D gene is named only where the DNA matches it firmly. Rows may omit the clone size; those that give it use once, few, many or a size class.

j_call: TRBJ1-5
clone_size: NA
d_call: NA
v_call: TRBV30
cdr3_aa: CAWSVRRANQPQHF
cdr3_nt: TGTGCCTGGAGTGTGCGTAGGGCCAATCAGCCCCAGCATTTT

j_call: TRBJ2-5
clone_size: many
d_call: NA
v_call: TRBV9
cdr3_aa: CASSVGRAEETQYF
cdr3_nt: TGTGCCAGCAGCGTAGGGCGAGCCGAAGAGACCCAGTACTTC

j_call: TRBJ2-3
clone_size: many
d_call: TRBD2
v_call: TRBV10-2
cdr3_aa: CASRTSGTDTQYF
cdr3_nt: TGCGCCAGCAGGACTAGCGGCACAGATACGCAGTATTTT

j_call: TRBJ1-1
clone_size: NA
d_call: TRBD1
v_call: TRBV7-2
cdr3_aa: CASSFLQGPTEAFF
cdr3_nt: TGTGCCAGCAGCTTCCTACAGGGGCCCACTGAAGCTTTCTTT

j_call: TRBJ1-4
clone_size: many
d_call: TRBD1
v_call: TRBV20-1
cdr3_aa: CSAYRDRGDEKLFF
cdr3_nt: TGCAGTGCTTACCGGGACAGGGGGGATGAAAAACTGTTTTTT

j_call: TRBJ2-1
clone_size: many
d_call: TRBD1
v_call: TRBV20-1
cdr3_aa: CSARSPGTGGAGYNEQFF
cdr3_nt: TGCAGTGCTAGGAGTCCCGGGACAGGGGGCGCGGGCTACAATGAGCAGTTCTTC

j_call: TRBJ1-1
clone_size: few
d_call: TRBD1
v_call: TRBV5-5
cdr3_aa: CASATGQGAKYYGAFF
cdr3_nt: TGTGCTTCCGCGACGGGACAGGGGGCTAAATACTACGGAGCTTTCTTT

j_call: TRBJ2-1
clone_size: few
d_call: NA
v_call: TRBV10-3
cdr3_aa: CAISERSRGYNEQFF
cdr3_nt: TGTGCCATCAGTGAACGGTCCAGGGGTTACAATGAGCAGTTCTTC

j_call: TRBJ2-1
clone_size: few
d_call: NA
v_call: TRBV5-1
cdr3_aa: CASSFDRSDYNEQFF
cdr3_nt: TGCGCCAGCAGCTTCGACAGATCTGACTACAATGAGCAGTTCTTC

j_call: TRBJ1-2
clone_size: NA
d_call: TRBD1
v_call: TRBV6-2/TRBV6-3
cdr3_aa: CASSSGDRFYYGYTF
cdr3_nt: TGTGCCAGCAGTTCTGGGGACAGGTTCTACTATGGCTACACCTTC

j_call: TRBJ2-4
clone_size: NA
d_call: NA
v_call: TRBV5-1
cdr3_aa: CASSPGPGRGNIQYF
cdr3_nt: TGCGCCAGCAGCCCAGGACCGGGTCGGGGAAACATTCAGTACTTC

j_call: TRBJ2-1
clone_size: many
d_call: NA
v_call: TRBV6-5
cdr3_aa: CASSYSPFLGVNEQFF
cdr3_nt: TGTGCCAGCAGTTACTCCCCTTTCTTGGGGGTCAATGAGCAGTTCTTC

j_call: TRBJ2-3
clone_size: many
d_call: NA
v_call: TRBV12-3/TRBV12-4
cdr3_aa: CASSLILASGTDTQYF
cdr3_nt: TGTGCCAGCAGTTTAATCTTGGCTAGCGGCACAGATACGCAGTATTTT

j_call: TRBJ1-5
clone_size: NA
d_call: TRBD1
v_call: TRBV12-3/TRBV12-4
cdr3_aa: CASSTTGASQPQHF
cdr3_nt: TGTGCCAGCAGTACGACAGGGGCAAGTCAGCCCCAGCATTTT

j_call: TRBJ2-3
clone_size: NA
d_call: NA
v_call: TRBV10-3
cdr3_aa: CAISAGAGHNTDTQYF
cdr3_nt: TGTGCCATCAGTGCGGGGGCGGGACACAACACAGATACGCAGTATTTT

j_call: TRBJ2-7
clone_size: many
d_call: TRBD2
v_call: TRBV7-6
cdr3_aa: CASSPGLAGGRYEQYF
cdr3_nt: TGTGCCAGCAGCCCCGGACTAGCGGGAGGGCGGTACGAGCAGTACTTC

j_call: TRBJ2-3
clone_size: NA
d_call: TRBD2
v_call: TRBV20-1
cdr3_aa: CSARDPLAEITDTQYF
cdr3_nt: TGCAGTGCTAGAGATCCCCTAGCGGAGATCACAGATACGCAGTATTTT

j_call: TRBJ2-2
clone_size: few
d_call: NA
v_call: TRBV29-1
cdr3_aa: CSVDGDTGELFF
cdr3_nt: TGCAGCGTTGACGGGGACACCGGGGAGCTGTTTTTT

j_call: TRBJ2-1
clone_size: NA
d_call: TRBD2
v_call: TRBV6-5
cdr3_aa: CANSFRGLAGGPERQFF
cdr3_nt: TGTGCCAACAGTTTCCGCGGACTAGCGGGAGGGCCCGAACGCCAGTTCTTC

j_call: TRBJ2-7
clone_size: few
d_call: TRBD2
v_call: TRBV20-1
cdr3_aa: CSGGSYDEQYF
cdr3_nt: TGCAGTGGCGGGAGTTATGACGAGCAGTACTTC

j_call: TRBJ2-7
clone_size: many
d_call: TRBD1
v_call: TRBV3-1
cdr3_aa: CASSHTGDSYEQYF
cdr3_nt: TGTGCCAGCAGCCATACAGGGGATTCCTACGAGCAGTACTTC

j_call: TRBJ2-3
clone_size: many
d_call: NA
v_call: TRBV2
cdr3_aa: CASRVTDTQYF
cdr3_nt: TGTGCCAGCAGGGTCACAGATACGCAGTATTTT

j_call: TRBJ1-6
clone_size: NA
d_call: NA
v_call: TRBV6-1
cdr3_aa: CASSKDDGRNSPLHF
cdr3_nt: TGTGCCAGCAGCAAAGACGACGGTAGAAATTCACCCCTCCACTTT

j_call: TRBJ2-1
clone_size: few
d_call: NA
v_call: TRBV6-1
cdr3_aa: CASSHIQGRAEQFF
cdr3_nt: TGTGCCAGCAGTCACATACAGGGTCGAGCAGAACAGTTCTTC

j_call: TRBJ2-1
clone_size: many
d_call: NA
v_call: TRBV5-1
cdr3_aa: CASSPFSYNEQFF
cdr3_nt: TGCGCCAGCAGCCCGTTCAGCTACAATGAGCAGTTCTTC

j_call: TRBJ1-1
clone_size: many
d_call: TRBD1
v_call: TRBV29-1
cdr3_aa: CSAWDRGLTEAFF
cdr3_nt: TGCAGCGCCTGGGACAGGGGCCTCACTGAAGCTTTCTTT

j_call: TRBJ1-1
clone_size: many
d_call: NA
v_call: TRBV27
cdr3_aa: CASSLQLNTEAFF
cdr3_nt: TGTGCCAGCAGTCTACAGCTAAACACTGAAGCTTTCTTT

j_call: TRBJ2-3
clone_size: many
d_call: NA
v_call: TRBV28
cdr3_aa: CASRGQFPTSTDTQYF
cdr3_nt: TGTGCCAGCAGAGGACAGTTTCCAACTAGCACAGATACGCAGTATTTT

j_call: TRBJ2-1
clone_size: NA
d_call: TRBD2
v_call: TRBV3-1
cdr3_aa: CASTPSWTGTSGGSPYNEQFF
cdr3_nt: TGTGCCAGCACCCCAAGTTGGACCGGGACTAGCGGGGGGAGCCCCTACAATGAGCAGTTCTTC

j_call: TRBJ2-1
clone_size: many
d_call: TRBD2
v_call: TRBV6-2/TRBV6-3
cdr3_aa: CASSYRFGGGLALSNEQFF
cdr3_nt: TGTGCCAGCAGTTACCGCTTTGGCGGGGGGCTAGCCCTCTCCAATGAGCAGTTCTTC

j_call: TRBJ1-5
clone_size: NA
d_call: NA
v_call: TRBV12-3/TRBV12-4
cdr3_aa: CASSFNAKEIEPQHF
cdr3_nt: TGTGCCAGCAGTTTTAATGCTAAGGAGATAGAGCCCCAGCATTTT

j_call: TRBJ2-7
clone_size: many
d_call: TRBD1
v_call: TRBV24-1
cdr3_aa: CATSDRDRAALSYEQYF
cdr3_nt: TGTGCCACCAGTGACCGGGACAGGGCAGCCCTCTCCTACGAGCAGTACTTC

j_call: TRBJ1-5
clone_size: many
d_call: NA
v_call: TRBV12-3/TRBV12-4
cdr3_aa: CASSFILGSGNQPQHF
cdr3_nt: TGTGCCAGCAGTTTCATTCTGGGCTCGGGCAATCAGCCCCAGCATTTT

j_call: TRBJ1-5
clone_size: many
d_call: TRBD1
v_call: TRBV6-1
cdr3_aa: CASRGTGLHF
cdr3_nt: TGTGCCAGCAGAGGGACAGGGCTACACTTT

j_call: TRBJ2-7
clone_size: NA
d_call: NA
v_call: TRBV7-9
cdr3_aa: CASSWSDEQYF
cdr3_nt: TGTGCCAGCAGCTGGAGCGACGAGCAGTACTTC

j_call: TRBJ1-2
clone_size: few
d_call: TRBD1
v_call: TRBV12-5
cdr3_aa: CASGLGQGYGYTF
cdr3_nt: TGTGCTAGTGGTTTGGGACAGGGCTATGGCTACACCTTC

j_call: TRBJ1-1
clone_size: few
d_call: NA
v_call: TRBV20-1
cdr3_aa: CSARHEGDTEAFF
cdr3_nt: TGCAGTGCGAGACATGAAGGGGACACTGAAGCTTTCTTT